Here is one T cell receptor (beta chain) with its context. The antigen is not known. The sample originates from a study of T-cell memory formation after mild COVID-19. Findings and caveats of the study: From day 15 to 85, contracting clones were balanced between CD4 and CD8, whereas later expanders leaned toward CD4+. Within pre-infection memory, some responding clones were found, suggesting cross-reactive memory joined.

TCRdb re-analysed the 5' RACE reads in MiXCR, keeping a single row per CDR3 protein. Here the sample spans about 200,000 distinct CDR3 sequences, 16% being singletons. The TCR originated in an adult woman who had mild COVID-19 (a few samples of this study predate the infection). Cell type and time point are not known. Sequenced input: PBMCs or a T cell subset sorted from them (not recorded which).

The DNA of the CDR3 is TGTGCCAGCAGCCAAGGTCCCAGGGGGCGGGATGAGCAGTTCTTC. Translated, it gives CASSQGPRGRDEQFF. The V and J genes are TRBV3-1 and TRBJ2-1; the match to TRBD1 covers 8 bases. The CDR3 length is 15 residues. V gave up 1 base and J gave up 8 bases; unmatched junction bases: 7. Per the germline V gene, CDR1 is LGHDT and CDR2 is YNNKEL (reference sequence).